The 24 T cell receptor beta chains reported below all come from one sample, sequenced in a study of human T cells and chemical hapten exposure. Regarding time point: patch test 3, about 24 weeks after DPC sensitization. Documented treatment: therapeutic diphenylcyclopropenone sensitization with weekly scalp DPC. TCRdb re-analysed the RACE reads in MiXCR, keeping a single row per CDR3 protein. The sample lists 150,000 to 200,000 distinct CDR3 sequences, 28% seen once, with approximately 2.3% in the top ten. The starting material was whole blood, obtained in connection with sensitization to the hapten diphenylcyclopropenone (DPC). The source of these receptors is a woman aged 18 to 35 with alopecia areata. Some clones in this sample may be carry-over from other donors' samples.

This clonotype was counted a few times. The chain combines TRBV5-1 with TRBJ2-1, with 8 positions matching TRBD2. Germline CDR1 reads SGHRS; CDR2 reads YFSETQ. The CDR3 totals 13 residues. With 5 bases clipped from V and 4 bases from J, the junction kept 2 bases outside the gene matches. The CDR3 here is CASRGGGYNEQFF. The CDR3 coding sequence is TGCGCCAGCAGGGGCGGGGGGTACAATGAGCAGTTCTTC.

The chain combines TRBV29-1 with TRBJ2-3; tentatively, D is TRBD1 (5 bases). Germline CDR1 SQVTM, CDR2 ANQGSEA. The CDR3 contains 14 residues. V was pared by 7 bases and J by 2 bases, with 16 bases between. CDR3 nucleotide sequence: TGCAGCGGCGCTTGGAGCAGGGCCACAGATACGCAGTATTTT. This encodes CSGAWSRATDTQYF.

V gene TRBV5-1 combines with J gene TRBJ1-1; 7 bases line up with TRBD1. The CDR3 has 14 residues. Unmatched junction bases numbered 9, after V lost 4 bases and J lost 6 bases. Germline CDR1 SGHRS, CDR2 YFSETQ. Here the CDR3 DNA reads TGCGCCAGCAGCCAGGGGACAGCCGACGCTGAAGCTTTCTTT. Protein product: CASSQGTADAEAFF.

The table lists this clonotype with a few counts. This sequence joins TRBV29-1 and TRBJ2-5; 7 bases fit TRBD2. Trimming took 4 bases from V and 6 from J; bases not matched to a gene: 11. Germline values: CDR1 SQVTM, CDR2 ANQGSEA. The CDR3 consists of 14 residues. The CDR3 sequence: CSVAHPGGSKTQYF. In DNA, the CDR3 is TGCAGCGTTGCGCACCCGGGGGGTTCAAAGACCCAGTACTTC.

This clonotype was seen only a few times. This chain links TRBV20-1 with TRBJ2-5, with 7 bases identical to TRBD2. The junction had 13 bases not matched to a gene; V was cut back by 4 bases and J by 5 bases. Per germline, CDR1 DFQATT and CDR2 SNEGSKA (reference sequence). The CDR3 has 15 amino acids. The CDR3 nucleotides read TGCAGTGCTACCATACTCGCGGGAGCGGTGGAGACCCAGTACTTC. Residues: CSATILAGAVETQYF.

This clonotype was seen a few times. The rearrangement uses TRBV6-1 and TRBJ2-3; the match to TRBD2 covers 7 bases. There are 13 residues in the CDR3. J gave up 6 bases and V 7 bases, and 7 bases lay outside the gene matches. Looked up from germline, CDR1 is MNHNS and CDR2 is SASEGT. The CDR3 bases are TGTGCCAGCATCTTGACTAGCCCCGATACGCAGTATTTT. Translation gives CASILTSPDTQYF.

This clonotype was detected a few times. The chain recombines TRBV15 with TRBJ2-2; 7 positions match TRBD1. The CDR3 extends over 16 amino acids. CDR1 is LNHNV and CDR2 is YYDKDF in the germline V gene (reference sequence). V was clipped by 0 bases and J by 4 bases; unmatched bases: 5. CDR3 nucleotide sequence: TGTGCCACCAGCAGAGAAGGGGGCAGGGCCACCGGGGAGCTGTTTTTT. This translates into CATSREGGRATGELFF.

J is TRBJ2-1 and V is TRBV7-2, with 7 nucleotides matching TRBD1. The CDR3 extends over 14 amino acids. Germline assignment: CDR1 SGHTA and CDR2 FQGNSA. V dropped 5 bases and J dropped 9; count of bases not matched to a gene: 10. The CDR3 protein is CASSTTLTGVEQFF. The CDR3 nucleotides read TGTGCCAGCAGCACTACCCTCACAGGGGTTGAGCAGTTCTTC.

This clonotype was counted between two and nine times. The chain carries TRBV6-5 and TRBJ2-1, with D tentatively TRBD1 (5 bases). CDR3 length equals 13 residues. Germline loops: CDR1 MNHEY, CDR2 SVGAGI. The V end was cut by 6 bases, the J end by 4 bases, with 10 bases between. The CDR3 spells CASRQDKYNEQFF. The DNA for the CDR3 is TGTGCCAGCAGACAGGACAAATACAATGAGCAGTTCTTC.

This rearrangement joins TRBV24-1 to TRBJ2-3; D gene unclear. V was cut by 2 bases and J by 6 bases, with 14 bases left in between. Germline-derived CDR1 and CDR2 are KGHDR and SFDVKD. The CDR3 is 15 residues long. The chain's CDR3 is CATSDSSDVGDTQYF. The DNA of the CDR3 is TGTGCCACCAGTGATTCCAGCGATGTGGGGGATACGCAGTATTTT.

The CDR3 reads CAISAGAPGELFF. In nucleotides, the CDR3 is TGTGCCATCAGTGCAGGGGCGCCCGGGGAGCTGTTTTTT. The chain joins TRBV10-3 to TRBJ2-2; possible D gene TRBD1, 6 bases. Per the germline V gene, CDR1 is ENHRY and CDR2 is SYGVKD. This CDR3 has 13 residues. With 4 bases removed from V and 6 bases from J, the gap between germline ends came to 9 bases.

The rearrangement joins TRBV4-3 to TRBJ2-3; 8 bases fit TRBD2. CDR1 LGHNA and CDR2 YSLEER come from the germline V gene. The CDR3 consists of 15 residues. V gave up 8 bases and J gave up 2 bases; unmatched junction bases: 9. The CDR3 spells CASSPGSGTTDTQYF. CDR3 nucleotides: TGCGCCAGCTCTCCGGGTAGCGGGACCACAGATACGCAGTATTTT.

The gene calls are TRBV27 and TRBJ1-5; D uncertain. Germline lookup yields CDR1 MNHEY and CDR2 SMNVEV (reference sequence). Trimming stripped 5 bases from V and 4 bases from J, with 15 bases between. CDR3 length equals 15 residues. The CDR3 nucleotides are TGTGCCAGCAGTCAGATGGCGGGAATTAATCAGCCCCAGCATTTT. Amino acid sequence: CASSQMAGINQPQHF.

J is TRBJ2-3 and V is TRBV30; 9 bases match TRBD2. The CDR3 is 16 amino acids. V shed 1 base, J shed 5 bases, and the junction held 10 bases outside the gene matches. CDR1 and CDR2 from the germline V gene are GTSNPN and SVGIG (reference sequence). The CDR3 protein is CAWSGYMREGVDTQYF. The CDR3 nucleotides are TGTGCCTGGAGTGGTTATATGCGGGAGGGTGTAGATACGCAGTATTTT.

This clonotype was seen only a few times. The V call is TRBV6-5, the J call TRBJ2-1; unclear D gene. V dropped 7 bases and J dropped 3 bases, with 10 bases sitting between them. The germline V gene has CDR1 MNHEY and CDR2 SVGAGI. This CDR3 contains 13 residues. In DNA, the CDR3 is TGTGCCAGCACTGACAACAGCTACAATGAGCAGTTCTTC. Translation: CASTDNSYNEQFF.

This clonotype has a handful of counts. This sequence joins TRBV7-2 and TRBJ2-1; 8 bases are a match to TRBD1. The CDR3 is 12 residues long. The junction had 3 bases not matched to a gene; V was cut back by 5 bases and J by 9 bases. CDR1 and CDR2 (germline): SGHTA, FQGNSA. CDR3 nucleotide sequence: TGTGCCAGCAGCAATACAGGGGGTGAGCAGTTCTTC. As protein: CASSNTGGEQFF. Full variable domain (remainder filled in from reference TRBV7-2 and TRBJ2-1): GAGVSQSPSNKVTEKGKDVELRCDPISGHTALYWYRQSLGQGLEFLIYFQGNSAPDKSGLPSDRFSAERTGGSVSTLTIQRTQQEDSAVYLCASSNTGGEQFFGPGTRLTVL.

This clonotype was recorded a few times. This sequence joins TRBV5-1 and TRBJ2-7; D is perhaps TRBD2 (6 bases). Trimming removed 3 bases at V and 2 bases at J, with 9 bases between. The CDR3 is made up of 13 amino acids. Germline V CDR1 and CDR2: SGHRS, YFSETQ. CDR3 DNA: TGCGCCAGCAGCTCGGACTACACCTACGAGCAGTACTTC. It specifies CASSSDYTYEQYF.

The chain is built from TRBV3-1 and TRBJ1-2, with D possibly TRBD1 on 5 matching bases. This CDR3 contains 14 residues. Looked up from germline, CDR1 is LGHDT and CDR2 is YNNKEL (reference sequence). Trimming left V 1 base short and J 2 bases short, with 8 bases between. CDR3 residues: CASSQGSGNYGYTF. The CDR3 DNA is TGTGCCAGCAGCCAAGGGTCAGGGAACTATGGCTACACCTTC.

V gene TRBV7-2 combines with J gene TRBJ1-6; D possibly corresponds to TRBD1 (6 bases). The ends were cut back, 1 base at V and 8 bases at J, with 12 bases in the middle. Germline values: CDR1 SGHTA, CDR2 FQGNSA. This CDR3 has 15 residues. Here the CDR3 DNA reads TGTGCCAGCAGCTTAGACCGGCCAGGGGATTCACCCCTCCACTTT. Protein sequence: CASSLDRPGDSPLHF.

J is TRBJ1-5 and V is TRBV20-1, with TRBD1 as a possible D gene (6 bases). This CDR3 has 14 amino acids. Germline values: CDR1 DFQATT, CDR2 SNEGSKA (reference sequence). Trimming cost V 6 bases and J 0 bases, with 12 bases left between them. The CDR3: CSARGEYSNQPQHF. The CDR3 coding sequence is TGCAGTGCGAGGGGGGAGTATAGCAATCAGCCCCAGCATTTT.

This clonotype was counted between two and nine times. The chain is built from TRBV7-2 and TRBJ2-3; 13 positions match TRBD2. Germline CDR1 and CDR2: SGHTA and FQGNSA. The CDR3 is 16 residues long. V gave up 1 base and J gave up 4 bases; unmatched junction bases: 2. The CDR3 protein is CASSLELAGGADTQYF. CDR3 sequence (DNA): TGTGCCAGCAGCTTAGAACTAGCGGGAGGGGCAGATACGCAGTATTTT.

The J gene is TRBJ2-7, the V gene TRBV7-9; no clear D gene. The germline V gene has CDR1 SEHNR and CDR2 FQNEAQ (reference sequence). This CDR3 is built from 12 residues. The ends were cut back, 7 bases at V and 4 bases at J, with 11 bases in the middle. This CDR3 is CASTVTGYEQYF. The CDR3, as DNA: TGTGCCAGCACCGTTACGGGTTACGAGCAGTACTTC.

This sequence joins TRBV20-1 and TRBJ2-1; 8 bases match TRBD2. This CDR3 has 14 residues. Germline V gives CDR1 DFQATT, CDR2 SNEGSKA (reference sequence). Trimming removed 3 bases from V and 4 bases from J; junction bases left unmatched: 5. Here the CDR3 DNA reads TGCAGTGCTAGCGTTAGCGGGACGTACAATGAGCAGTTCTTC. Encoded protein: CSASVSGTYNEQFF.

In this sample, this clonotype turned up a few times. The genes are TRBV6-2 or TRBV6-3 and TRBJ1-1, with 7 positions matching TRBD1. This CDR3 region has 14 residues. V gave up 6 bases and J gave up 4 bases; unmatched junction bases: 8. In germline, CDR1 is MNHEY, CDR2 SVGEGT. The CDR3 loop is CASRRQGGSTEAFF. The CDR3, as DNA: TGTGCCAGCAGACGACAGGGAGGTAGCACTGAAGCTTTCTTT.